This is a list of T cell receptor beta chains from one sample in a study of cytomegalovirus exposure and HLA in healthy donors. Sequencing was performed with immunoSEQ multiplex PCR; in TCRdb, only in-frame clones are kept and a portion is missing. The repertoire includes approximately 110,000 clones, more than 70% of them detected once, and less than 2.5% sits in the top ten. The sample taken for sequencing was PBMCs. These receptors all stem from a woman in her late teens or twenties in good health and CMV-seronegative. Both conserved end residues are part of each CDR3. D genes are given only for firm matches. Part of the rows lack a size; the others show once, few, many or a class for expanded clones.

d_call	clone_size	v_call	j_call	cdr3_nt	cdr3_aa
NA	NA	TRBV28	TRBJ2-2	TGTGCCAGCAGTTCTACGCAGGGTGGGCCGAACACCGGGGAGCTGTTTTTT	CASSSTQGGPNTGELFF
NA	few	TRBV27	TRBJ1-5	TGTGCCAGCCTCTCTGCCCGCCACAGTACGCGTGAGAAGTATAGCAATCAGCCCCAGCATTTT	CASLSARHSTREKYSNQPQHF
TRBD2	NA	TRBV5-1	TRBJ2-3	TGCGCCAGCAGCCCCGGACTAGCGGGGTTCACAGATACGCAGTATTTT	CASSPGLAGFTDTQYF
NA	once	TRBV28	TRBJ2-7	TGTGCCAGCAGTTTAGTGGTAGAGCTGTCCTACGAGCAGTACTTC	CASSLVVELSYEQYF
NA	NA	TRBV4-1	TRBJ2-7	TGCGCCAGCAGCCGAACAGTCGACAGGTTGAATAGCGAGCAGTACTTC	CASSRTVDRLNSEQYF
TRBD2	NA	TRBV6-1	TRBJ2-7	TGTGCCGTCGGGGGGGTCTTGGGCCACAAGGTCGAGCAGTACTTC	CAVGGVLGHKVEQYF
TRBD2	once	TRBV27	TRBJ2-3	TGTGCCAGCAGTTTGCGTTTTCAGGCTAGCGGGGGAGATACGCAGTATTTT	CASSLRFQASGGDTQYF
NA	NA	TRBV6-5	TRBJ1-1	TGTGCCAGCACAGAAGCCCAGGGTTACACTGAAGCTTTCTTT	CASTEAQGYTEAFF
TRBD1	NA	TRBV6-6	TRBJ2-7	TGTGCCTCCCGACCATCGGGACAGGGGGCTAACGAGCAGTACTTC	CASRPSGQGANEQYF
NA	NA	TRBV6-5	TRBJ1-5	TGTGCCAGCAGTGTTCATAGCAATCAGCCCCAGCATTTT	CASSVHSNQPQHF
TRBD2	NA	TRBV9	TRBJ2-3	TGTGCCAGCAGCGTAGAAGGCGGGAGGGGCACAGATACGCAGTATTTT	CASSVEGGRGTDTQYF
NA	few	TRBV7-2	TRBJ2-7	TGTGCCAGCAGCCGGGACAAAACCTACGAGCAGTACTTC	CASSRDKTYEQYF
NA	NA	TRBV9	TRBJ2-5	TGTGCCAGCGCACGCGGGTACCAAGAGACCCAGTACTTC	CASARGYQETQYF
TRBD2	NA	TRBV5-1	TRBJ2-1	TGCGCCAGACTTAGCGGGGGGATCAATGAGCAGTTCTTC	CARLSGGINEQFF
TRBD1	once	TRBV30	TRBJ1-1	TGTGCCTGGAGCCGGGGAGGGGACAGGGCGAATACTGAAGCTTTCTTT	CAWSRGGDRANTEAFF
TRBD2	NA	TRBV27	TRBJ2-5	TGTGCCAGCAGCCAAACCCTTTACGCGGGGGGGCCCGAGACCCAGTACTTC	CASSQTLYAGGPETQYF
TRBD1	NA	TRBV2	TRBJ2-7	TGTGCCAGCAGTGGGGACAGGGTGCGTACCTACGAGCAGTACTTC	CASSGDRVRTYEQYF
TRBD1	NA	TRBV18	TRBJ1-4	TGTGCCAGCTCAACCGGACAGGGGGTGGATAATGAAAAACTGTTTTTT	CASSTGQGVDNEKLFF
NA	NA	TRBV5-1	TRBJ2-3	TGCGCCAGCACTGACGGACTGGCTTCTAGCACAGATACGCAGTATTTT	CASTDGLASSTDTQYF
NA	NA	TRBV2	TRBJ1-5	TGTGCCAGCAGTGAGCTTCGGCGGAGCAATCAGCCCCAGCATTTT	CASSELRRSNQPQHF
NA	few	TRBV14	TRBJ1-4	TGTGCCAGCAGCCAAGGGCAGGCCGCAACTAATGAAAAACTGTTTTTT	CASSQGQAATNEKLFF
TRBD2	NA	TRBV27	TRBJ2-1	TGTGCCAGCAGTTCAACAGGGGGCACTAGCGGGGGCCCATACAATGAGCAGTTCTTC	CASSSTGGTSGGPYNEQFF
TRBD1	NA	TRBV30	TRBJ1-2	TGTGCCTGGAGCGGGACAGGAATTAACTATGGCTACACCTTC	CAWSGTGINYGYTF
TRBD1	NA	TRBV5-6	TRBJ1-2	TGTGCCAGCAGCTTGGGCAGGGGGGTTGCCTACACCTTC	CASSLGRGVAYTF
TRBD2	NA	TRBV10-3	TRBJ2-1	TGTGCCATCAGTGAGTCGATCGGGCGGGAGGGCCGGAATGAGCAGTTCTTC	CAISESIGREGRNEQFF
TRBD2	NA	TRBV5-6	TRBJ2-5	TGTGCCAGCAGCCAAGGACTAGCGCAAGAGACCCAGTACTTC	CASSQGLAQETQYF
TRBD1	NA	TRBV27	TRBJ1-2	TGTGCCAGCAGTTTACACAGACAGGGAGATGGCTACACCTTC	CASSLHRQGDGYTF
NA	NA	TRBV28	TRBJ1-5	TGTGCCAGCCGCGAGTATAGCAATCAGCCCCAGCATTTT	CASREYSNQPQHF
NA	NA	TRBV9	TRBJ2-7	TGTGCCAGCAGCGTATCTGCAGGGTATAACGAGCAGTACTTC	CASSVSAGYNEQYF
NA	NA	TRBV2	TRBJ2-1	TGTGCCAGCAGCCAAGCCCCCTACAATGAGCAGTTCTTC	CASSQAPYNEQFF
NA	once	TRBV4-3	TRBJ2-5	TGCGCCAGCAGCCAAGAATTCGTAGCTGAGACCCAGTACTTC	CASSQEFVAETQYF
NA	NA	TRBV20-1	TRBJ1-1	TGCAGTGCTAGAGATCGAGGTGAAGCTTTCTTT	CSARDRGEAFF
NA	NA	TRBV9	TRBJ1-3	TGTGCCAGCAGTCGACTCTCTGGAAACACCATATATTTT	CASSRLSGNTIYF
NA	NA	TRBV9	TRBJ2-3	TGTGCCAGCAGCGTAATCGGGGATACGCAGTATTTT	CASSVIGDTQYF
TRBD2	once	TRBV6-5	TRBJ2-7	TGTGCCAGCAGTTATCCGTCTAGCGGAAATCCCGAGCAGTACTTC	CASSYPSSGNPEQYF
NA	NA	TRBV6-1	TRBJ2-1	TGTGCCAGCAGCAGATACAATGAGCAGTTCTTC	CASSRYNEQFF
NA	NA	TRBV29-1	TRBJ2-7	TGCAGCGCCGGACTAGCCGGGCCCAGGGGGTACGAGCAGTACTTC	CSAGLAGPRGYEQYF
NA	NA	TRBV15	TRBJ1-2	TGTGCCACCAGCAGAGAACAGGGCGCTAACTATGGCTACACCTTC	CATSREQGANYGYTF
TRBD1	NA	TRBV4-3	TRBJ2-6	TGCGCCAGCAGCCTTTCACCGGGACAGGGTTTCTCTGGGGCCAACGTCCTGACTTTC	CASSLSPGQGFSGANVLTF
TRBD1	few	TRBV27	TRBJ2-7	TGTGCCAGCGGGACAGGGGCCTACGAGCAGTACTTC	CASGTGAYEQYF
NA	NA	TRBV4-3	TRBJ2-3	TGCGCCAGCAGCCAAGATCTGTTCCCATCGAGAACGCAGTATTTT	CASSQDLFPSRTQYF
TRBD1	NA	TRBV5-5	TRBJ1-2	TGTGCCAGCAGCATCACCGGACAGGGTTTTGGCTACACCTTC	CASSITGQGFGYTF
NA	NA	TRBV7-6	TRBJ2-1	TGTGCCAGCAGCCCTGACCGTGGGAGCTCCTACAATGAGCAGTTCTTC	CASSPDRGSSYNEQFF
NA	NA	TRBV5-5	TRBJ2-7	TGTGCCAGCAGCTCACAGGGTTCTCAGGGCGAGCAGTACTTC	CASSSQGSQGEQYF
NA	few	TRBV6-6	TRBJ1-1	TGTGCCAGCAGCAACAGAGAGAACACTGAAGCTTTCTTT	CASSNRENTEAFF
NA	NA	TRBV30	TRBJ1-5	TGTGCCTACCAAGTAGGGGTTAGCAATCAGCCCCAGCATTTT	CAYQVGVSNQPQHF
NA	NA	TRBV5-5	TRBJ1-2	TGTGCCAGCAGCTTGTACGACACAGCTAACTATGGCTACACCTTC	CASSLYDTANYGYTF
NA	NA	TRBV28	TRBJ1-5	TGTGCCAGCAGTTTAATTGGTTCGGTTCAGCCCCAGCATTTT	CASSLIGSVQPQHF
TRBD2	once	TRBV4-3	TRBJ2-1	TGCGCCAGCAGCCAAGAGCTAGCGGGAGGGAGGAATGAGCAGTTCTTC	CASSQELAGGRNEQFF
TRBD2	NA	TRBV5-1	TRBJ2-3	TGCGCCAGCAGCTTGGTCCTCGGACTAGCGGGAGGGACAGATACGCAGTATTTT	CASSLVLGLAGGTDTQYF
TRBD1	NA	TRBV5-1	TRBJ1-1	TGCGCCAGCACCTATTTTGCAGGGGGCGTAGGAGATGAAGCTTTCTTT	CASTYFAGGVGDEAFF
TRBD1	NA	TRBV19	TRBJ1-5	TGTGCCAGTAGTATAGCCCCGGACAGGGGCTTGAATCAGCCCCAGCATTTT	CASSIAPDRGLNQPQHF
TRBD2	many	TRBV19	TRBJ2-7	TGTGCCAGTAGTCCGGGGGGAAGCTCCTACGAGCAGTACTTC	CASSPGGSSYEQYF
TRBD1	NA	TRBV28	TRBJ2-5	TGTGCCAGCAGTATAGGGGGCCTCGGGACCCAGTACTTC	CASSIGGLGTQYF
TRBD2	NA	TRBV4-1	TRBJ2-7	TGCGCCAGCAGCCAAGACGCGTGGGGACTAGCGGGGGTGAATCCCTACGAGCAGTACTTC	CASSQDAWGLAGVNPYEQYF
TRBD1	NA	TRBV5-4	TRBJ1-4	TGTGCCAGCAGCTTCCTGCGGGGGACAGGAGGGGCTAATGAAAAACTGTTTTTT	CASSFLRGTGGANEKLFF
NA	NA	TRBV28	TRBJ2-3	TGTGCCAGCACCCAAGGGGGTAGCACAGATACGCAGTATTTT	CASTQGGSTDTQYF
TRBD1	few	TRBV30	TRBJ1-2	TGTGCCTGGAGTGTAAGGGGGCGCAGCAGCTACACCTTC	CAWSVRGRSSYTF
NA	once	TRBV11-2	TRBJ1-1	TGTGCCAGCAGCTCCTCCGGGCAGGGTAACACTGAAGCTTTCTTT	CASSSSGQGNTEAFF